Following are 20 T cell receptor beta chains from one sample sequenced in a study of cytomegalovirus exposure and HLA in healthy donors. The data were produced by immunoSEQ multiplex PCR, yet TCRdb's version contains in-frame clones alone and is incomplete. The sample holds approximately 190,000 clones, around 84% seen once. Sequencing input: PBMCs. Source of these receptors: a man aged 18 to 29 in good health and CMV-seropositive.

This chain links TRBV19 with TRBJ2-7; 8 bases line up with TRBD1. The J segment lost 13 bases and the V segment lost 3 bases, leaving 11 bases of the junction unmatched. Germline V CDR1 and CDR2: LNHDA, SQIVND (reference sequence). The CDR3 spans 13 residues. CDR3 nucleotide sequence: TGTGCCAGTAGTATCGGGGACAGGCCTGTCCTATACTTC. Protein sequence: CASSIGDRPVLYF.

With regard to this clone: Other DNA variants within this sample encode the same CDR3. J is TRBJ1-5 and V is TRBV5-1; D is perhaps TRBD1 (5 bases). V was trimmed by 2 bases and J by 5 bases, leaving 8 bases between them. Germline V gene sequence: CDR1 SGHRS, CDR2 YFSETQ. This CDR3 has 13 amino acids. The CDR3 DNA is TGCGCCAGCAGCTTCGGAGGGGATCAGCCCCAGCATTTT. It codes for CASSFGGDQPQHF.

This CDR3 is CASSYYAGNEKLFF. CDR3 sequence (DNA): TGTGCCAGCAGTTACTATGCAGGGAATGAAAAACTGTTTTTT. V is TRBV6-5 and J is TRBJ1-4; D is possibly TRBD1 (5 bases). CDR3 length equals 14 residues. V lost 1 base, J lost 5 bases, and 8 bases lay in between. Looked up from germline, CDR1 is MNHEY and CDR2 is SVGAGI.

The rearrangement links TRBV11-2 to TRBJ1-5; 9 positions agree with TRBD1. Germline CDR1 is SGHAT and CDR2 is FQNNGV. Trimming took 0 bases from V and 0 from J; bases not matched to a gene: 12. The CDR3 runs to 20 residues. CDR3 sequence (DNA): TGTGCCAGCAGCTTAGATTCGGGGACAGGGTATTTCTATAGCAATCAGCCCCAGCATTTT. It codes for CASSLDSGTGYFYSNQPQHF.

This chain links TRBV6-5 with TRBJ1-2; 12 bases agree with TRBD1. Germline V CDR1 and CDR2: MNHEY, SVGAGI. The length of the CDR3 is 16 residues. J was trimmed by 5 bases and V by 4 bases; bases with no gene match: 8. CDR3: CASSSPGTGGRYGYTF. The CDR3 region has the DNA TGTGCCAGCAGTTCCCCCGGGACAGGGGGCCGTTATGGCTACACCTTC.

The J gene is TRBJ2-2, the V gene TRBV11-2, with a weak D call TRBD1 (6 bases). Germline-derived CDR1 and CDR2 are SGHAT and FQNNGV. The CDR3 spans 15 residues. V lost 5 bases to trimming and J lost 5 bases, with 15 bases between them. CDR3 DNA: TGTGCCAGCAGCCCCAGACAGGTTTTGACCGGGGAGCTGTTTTTT. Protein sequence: CASSPRQVLTGELFF.

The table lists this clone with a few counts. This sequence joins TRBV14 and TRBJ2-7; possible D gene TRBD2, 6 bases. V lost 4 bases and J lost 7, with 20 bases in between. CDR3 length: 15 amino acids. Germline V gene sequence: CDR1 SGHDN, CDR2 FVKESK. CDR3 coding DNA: TGTGCCAGCAGCCTATACAGTGGGAGGACGGAGGAGCAGTACTTC. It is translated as CASSLYSGRTEEQYF. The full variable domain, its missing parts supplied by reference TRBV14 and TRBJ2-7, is EAGVTQFPSHSVIEKGQTVTLRCDPISGHDNLYWYRRVMGKEIKFLLHFVKESKQDESGMPNNRFLAERTGGTYSTLKVQPAELEDSGVYFCASSLYSGRTEEQYFGPGTRLTVT.

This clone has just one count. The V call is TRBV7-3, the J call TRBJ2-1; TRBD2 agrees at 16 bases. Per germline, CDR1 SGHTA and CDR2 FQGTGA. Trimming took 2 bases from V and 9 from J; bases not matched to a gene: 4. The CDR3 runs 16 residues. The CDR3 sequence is CASSLDGTSGRVEQFF. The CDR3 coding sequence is TGTGCCAGCAGCTTAGACGGGACTAGCGGGAGGGTTGAGCAGTTCTTC.

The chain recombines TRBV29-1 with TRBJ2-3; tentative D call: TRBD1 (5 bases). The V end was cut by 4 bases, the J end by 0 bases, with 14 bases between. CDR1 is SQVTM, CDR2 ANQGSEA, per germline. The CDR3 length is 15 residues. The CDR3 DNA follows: TGCAGCGTTGTCGGCGACAGCGTTAGCACAGATACGCAGTATTTT. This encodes CSVVGDSVSTDTQYF.

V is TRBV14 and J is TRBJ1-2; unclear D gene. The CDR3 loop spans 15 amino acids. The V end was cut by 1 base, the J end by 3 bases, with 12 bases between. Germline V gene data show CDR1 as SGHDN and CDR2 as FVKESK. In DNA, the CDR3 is TGTGCCAGCAGCCAAGGGAAGTCGGGGTACTATGGCTACACCTTC. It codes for CASSQGKSGYYGYTF.

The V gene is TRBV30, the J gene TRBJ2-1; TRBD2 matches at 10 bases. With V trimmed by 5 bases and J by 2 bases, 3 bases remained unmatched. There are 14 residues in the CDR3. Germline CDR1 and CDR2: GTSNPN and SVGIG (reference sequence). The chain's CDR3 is CAWAGTSAYNEQFF. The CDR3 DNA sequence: TGTGCCTGGGCCGGGACTAGCGCCTACAATGAGCAGTTCTTC.

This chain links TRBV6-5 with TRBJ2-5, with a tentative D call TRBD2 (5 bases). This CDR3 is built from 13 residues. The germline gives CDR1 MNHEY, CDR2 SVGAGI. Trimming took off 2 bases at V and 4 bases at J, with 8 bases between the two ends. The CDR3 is CASSYRGRETQYF. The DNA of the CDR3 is TGTGCCAGCAGTTACCGAGGGAGAGAGACCCAGTACTTC.

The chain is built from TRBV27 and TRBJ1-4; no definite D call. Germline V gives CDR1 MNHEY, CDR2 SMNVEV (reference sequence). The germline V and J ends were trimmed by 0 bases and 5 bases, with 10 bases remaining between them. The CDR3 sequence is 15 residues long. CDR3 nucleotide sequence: TGTGCCAGCAGTTTATCCCGGGTTCCCAATGAAAAACTGTTTTTT. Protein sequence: CASSLSRVPNEKLFF. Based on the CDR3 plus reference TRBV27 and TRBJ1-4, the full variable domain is EAQVTQNPRYLITVTGKKLTVTCSQNMNHEYMSWYRQDPGLGLRQIYYSMNVEVTDKGDVPEGYKVSRKEKRNFPLILESPSPNQTSLYFCASSLSRVPNEKLFFGSGTQLSVL.

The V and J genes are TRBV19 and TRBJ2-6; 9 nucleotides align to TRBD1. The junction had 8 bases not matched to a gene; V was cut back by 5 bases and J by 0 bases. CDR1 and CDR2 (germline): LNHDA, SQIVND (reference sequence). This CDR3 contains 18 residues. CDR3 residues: CASSRGQGGGSGANVLTF. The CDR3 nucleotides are TGTGCCAGTAGTCGGGGACAGGGAGGGGGCTCTGGGGCCAACGTCCTGACTTTC.

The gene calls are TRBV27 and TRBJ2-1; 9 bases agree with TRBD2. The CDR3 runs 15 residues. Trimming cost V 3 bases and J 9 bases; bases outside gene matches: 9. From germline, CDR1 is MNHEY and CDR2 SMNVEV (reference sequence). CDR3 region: CASSLTSGYGSEQFF. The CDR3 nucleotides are TGTGCCAGCAGTTTGACTAGCGGCTATGGGAGTGAGCAGTTCTTC.

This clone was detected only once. The CDR3 sequence: CASSVGGGNEQFF. The CDR3 nucleotides read TGTGCCAGCAGCGTAGGCGGAGGAAATGAGCAGTTCTTC. V is TRBV9 and J is TRBJ2-1, with D possibly matching TRBD2 (5 bases). In germline, CDR1 is SGDLS, CDR2 YYNGEE. The V end lost 0 bases, the J end lost 7 bases, and 8 bases lay between the germline ends. The CDR3 consists of 13 residues. Based on the CDR3 plus reference TRBV9 and TRBJ2-1, the full variable domain is DSGVTQTPKHLITATGQRVTLRCSPRSGDLSVYWYQQSLDQGLQFLIQYYNGEERAKGNILERFSAQQFPDLHSELNLSSLELGDSALYFCASSVGGGNEQFFGPGTRLTVL.

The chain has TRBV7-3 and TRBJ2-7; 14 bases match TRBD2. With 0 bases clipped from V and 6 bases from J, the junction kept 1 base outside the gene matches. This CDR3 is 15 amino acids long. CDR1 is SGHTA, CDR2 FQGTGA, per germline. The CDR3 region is CASSLTGTSGSEQYF. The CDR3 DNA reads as TGTGCCAGCAGCTTAACCGGGACTAGCGGGAGCGAGCAGTACTTC.

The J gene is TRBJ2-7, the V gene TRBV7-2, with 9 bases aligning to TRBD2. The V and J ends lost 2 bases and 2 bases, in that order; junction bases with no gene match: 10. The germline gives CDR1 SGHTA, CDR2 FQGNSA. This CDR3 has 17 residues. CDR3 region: CASSLMISGSLAYEQYF. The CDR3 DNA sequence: TGTGCCAGCAGCTTAATGATTAGCGGGAGTCTAGCCTACGAGCAGTACTTC.

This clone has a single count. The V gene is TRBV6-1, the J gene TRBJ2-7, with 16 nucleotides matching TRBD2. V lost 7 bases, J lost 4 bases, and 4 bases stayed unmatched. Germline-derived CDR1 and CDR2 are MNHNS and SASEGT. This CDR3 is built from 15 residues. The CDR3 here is CASTKGLAGGYEQYF. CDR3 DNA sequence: TGTGCCAGCACCAAGGGACTAGCGGGAGGGTACGAGCAGTACTTC.

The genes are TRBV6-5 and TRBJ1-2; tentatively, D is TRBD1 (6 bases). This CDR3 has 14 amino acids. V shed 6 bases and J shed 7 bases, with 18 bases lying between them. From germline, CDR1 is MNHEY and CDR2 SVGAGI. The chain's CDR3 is CASRRGQLQSGYTF. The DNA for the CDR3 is TGTGCCAGCAGGCGCGGACAGCTCCAGTCTGGCTACACCTTC.